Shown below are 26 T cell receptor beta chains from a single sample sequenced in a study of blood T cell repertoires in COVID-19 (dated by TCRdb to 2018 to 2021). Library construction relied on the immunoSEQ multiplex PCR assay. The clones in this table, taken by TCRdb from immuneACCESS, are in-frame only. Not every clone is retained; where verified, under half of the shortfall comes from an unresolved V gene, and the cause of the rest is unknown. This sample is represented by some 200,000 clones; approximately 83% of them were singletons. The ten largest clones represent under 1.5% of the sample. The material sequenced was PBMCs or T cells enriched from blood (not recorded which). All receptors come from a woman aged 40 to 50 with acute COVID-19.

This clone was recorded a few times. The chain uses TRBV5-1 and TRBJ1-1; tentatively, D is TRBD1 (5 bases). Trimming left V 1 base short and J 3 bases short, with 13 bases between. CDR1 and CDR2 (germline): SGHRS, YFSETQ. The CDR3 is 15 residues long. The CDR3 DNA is TGCGCCAGCAGCTTGACGGGGGTGGCGGACACTGAAGCTTTCTTT. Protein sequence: CASSLTGVADTEAFF.

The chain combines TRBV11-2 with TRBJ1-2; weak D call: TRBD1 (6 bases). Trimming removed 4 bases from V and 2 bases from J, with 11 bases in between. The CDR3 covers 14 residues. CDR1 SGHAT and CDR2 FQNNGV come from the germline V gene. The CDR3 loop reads CASSSITGNYGYTF. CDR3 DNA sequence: TGTGCCAGCAGCTCCATTACAGGGAACTATGGCTACACCTTC.

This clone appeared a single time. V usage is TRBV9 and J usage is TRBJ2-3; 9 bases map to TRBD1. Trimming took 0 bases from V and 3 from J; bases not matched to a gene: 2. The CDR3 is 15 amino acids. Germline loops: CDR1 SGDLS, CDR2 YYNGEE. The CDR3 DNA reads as TGTGCCAGCAGCGTAGTTGGACAGGGGACAGATACGCAGTATTTT. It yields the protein CASSVVGQGTDTQYF.

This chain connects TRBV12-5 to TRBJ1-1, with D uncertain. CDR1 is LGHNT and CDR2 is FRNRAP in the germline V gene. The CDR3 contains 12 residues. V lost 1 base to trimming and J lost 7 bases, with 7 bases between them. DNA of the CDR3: TGTGCTAGTGGTTTGGACGGGGTTGAAGCTTTCTTT. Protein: CASGLDGVEAFF.

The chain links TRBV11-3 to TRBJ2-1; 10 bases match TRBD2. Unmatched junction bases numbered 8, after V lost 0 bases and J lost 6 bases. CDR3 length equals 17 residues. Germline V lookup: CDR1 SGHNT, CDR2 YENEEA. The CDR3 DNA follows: TGTGCCAGCAGCTTAGACGTAGCGGGGGGCCGTTTCAATGAGCAGTTCTTC. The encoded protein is CASSLDVAGGRFNEQFF.

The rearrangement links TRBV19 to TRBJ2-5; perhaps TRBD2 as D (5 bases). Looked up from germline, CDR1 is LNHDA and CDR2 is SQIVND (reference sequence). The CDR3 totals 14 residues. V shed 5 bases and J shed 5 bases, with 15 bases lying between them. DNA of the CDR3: TGTGCCAGTAGTCCTTGGGGAGAAGAGGAGACCCAGTACTTC. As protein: CASSPWGEEETQYF.

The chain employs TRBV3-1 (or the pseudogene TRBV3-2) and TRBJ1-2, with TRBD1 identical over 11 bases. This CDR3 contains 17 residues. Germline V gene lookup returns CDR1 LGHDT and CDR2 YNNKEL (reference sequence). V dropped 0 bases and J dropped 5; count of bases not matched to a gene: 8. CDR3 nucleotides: TGTGCCAGCAGCCAAGAGATGGGACAGGGGGGAGGGTATGGCTACACCTTC. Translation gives CASSQEMGQGGGYGYTF.

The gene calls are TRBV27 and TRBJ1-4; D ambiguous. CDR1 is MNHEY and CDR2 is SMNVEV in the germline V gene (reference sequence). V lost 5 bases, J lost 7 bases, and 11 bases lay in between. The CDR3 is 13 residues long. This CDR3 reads CASSPYPPEKLFF. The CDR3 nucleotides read TGTGCCAGCAGTCCCTACCCACCTGAAAAACTGTTTTTT.

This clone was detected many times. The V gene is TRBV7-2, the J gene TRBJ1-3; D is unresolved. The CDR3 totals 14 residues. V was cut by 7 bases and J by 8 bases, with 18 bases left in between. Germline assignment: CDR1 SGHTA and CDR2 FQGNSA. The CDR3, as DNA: TGTGCCAGCATTAGAGTCTCCTCTGGTCACACCATATATTTT. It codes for CASIRVSSGHTIYF.

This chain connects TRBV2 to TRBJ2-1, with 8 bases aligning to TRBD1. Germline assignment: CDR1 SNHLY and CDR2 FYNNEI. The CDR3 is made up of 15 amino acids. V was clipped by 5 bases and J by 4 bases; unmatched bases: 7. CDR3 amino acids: CASSFPGGLYNEQFF. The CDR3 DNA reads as TGTGCCAGCAGTTTCCCAGGGGGCCTGTACAATGAGCAGTTCTTC.

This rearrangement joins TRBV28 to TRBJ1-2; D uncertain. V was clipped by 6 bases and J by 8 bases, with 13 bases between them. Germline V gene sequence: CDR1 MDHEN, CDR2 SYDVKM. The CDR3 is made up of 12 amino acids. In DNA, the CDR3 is TGTGCCAGCAGAGAAGGAGGTCGCGGCTACACCTTC. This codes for CASREGGRGYTF.

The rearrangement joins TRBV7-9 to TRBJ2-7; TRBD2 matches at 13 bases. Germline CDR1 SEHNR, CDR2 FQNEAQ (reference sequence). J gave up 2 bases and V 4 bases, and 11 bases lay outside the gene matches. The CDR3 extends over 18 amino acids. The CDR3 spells CASSSERTSGRVTYEQYF. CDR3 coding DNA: TGTGCCAGCAGCTCAGAAAGGACTAGCGGGAGAGTCACCTACGAGCAGTACTTC.

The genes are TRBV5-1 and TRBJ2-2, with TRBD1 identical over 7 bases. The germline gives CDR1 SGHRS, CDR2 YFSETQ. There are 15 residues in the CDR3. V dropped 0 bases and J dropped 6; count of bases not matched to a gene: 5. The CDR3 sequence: CASSLENTGAGELFF. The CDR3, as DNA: TGCGCCAGCAGCTTGGAGAACACAGGGGCCGGGGAGCTGTTTTTT.

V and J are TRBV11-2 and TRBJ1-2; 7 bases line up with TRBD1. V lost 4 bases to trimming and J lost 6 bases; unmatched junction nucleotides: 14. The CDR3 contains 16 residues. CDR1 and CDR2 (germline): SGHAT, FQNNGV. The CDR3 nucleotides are TGTGCCAGCAGCTCCCTTCCTTCACAGGGGATACATGGCTACACCTTC. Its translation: CASSSLPSQGIHGYTF.

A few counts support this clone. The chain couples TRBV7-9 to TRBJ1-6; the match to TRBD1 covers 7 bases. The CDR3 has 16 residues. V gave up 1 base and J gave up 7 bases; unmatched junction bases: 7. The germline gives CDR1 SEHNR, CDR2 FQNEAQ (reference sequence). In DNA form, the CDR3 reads TGTGCCAGCAGCTTAGTCTACGGGACAGACAATTCACCCCTCCACTTT. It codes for CASSLVYGTDNSPLHF.

CDR3 bases: TGCGCCAGCAGCCAAGATCTGTCCCCACAGGGCCGGACTGAAGCTTTCTTT. It yields the protein CASSQDLSPQGRTEAFF. The chain links TRBV4-1 to TRBJ1-1, with D possibly matching TRBD1 (6 bases). CDR3 length: 17 residues. The ends were cut back, 0 bases at V and 5 bases at J, with 19 bases in the middle. The germline V gene encodes CDR1 MGHRA and CDR2 YSYEKL.

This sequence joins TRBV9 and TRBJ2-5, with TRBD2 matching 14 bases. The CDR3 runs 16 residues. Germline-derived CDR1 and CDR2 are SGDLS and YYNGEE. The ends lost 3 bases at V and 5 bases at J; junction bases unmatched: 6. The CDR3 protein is CASSEGTSGSMETQYF. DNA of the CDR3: TGTGCCAGCAGCGAAGGGACTAGCGGGAGCATGGAGACCCAGTACTTC.

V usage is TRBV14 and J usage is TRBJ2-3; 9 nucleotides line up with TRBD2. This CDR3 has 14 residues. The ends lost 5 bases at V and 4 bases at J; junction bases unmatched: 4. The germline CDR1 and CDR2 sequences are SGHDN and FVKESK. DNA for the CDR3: TGTGCCAGCAGCTCGGGACTAGCTGCAGATACGCAGTATTTT. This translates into CASSSGLAADTQYF.

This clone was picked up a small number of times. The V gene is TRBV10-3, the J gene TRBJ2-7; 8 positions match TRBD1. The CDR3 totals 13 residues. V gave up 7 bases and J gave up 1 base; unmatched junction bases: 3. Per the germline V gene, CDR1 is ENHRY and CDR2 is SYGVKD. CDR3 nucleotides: TGTGCCATCACGGGACAGGAGTCCTACGAGCAGTACTTC. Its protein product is CAITGQESYEQYF.

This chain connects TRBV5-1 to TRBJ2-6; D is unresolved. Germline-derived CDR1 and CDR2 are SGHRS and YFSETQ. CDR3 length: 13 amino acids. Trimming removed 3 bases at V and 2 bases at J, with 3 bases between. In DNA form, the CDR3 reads TGCGCCAGCAGCTCGGCTGGGGCCAACGTCCTGACTTTC. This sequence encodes CASSSAGANVLTF.

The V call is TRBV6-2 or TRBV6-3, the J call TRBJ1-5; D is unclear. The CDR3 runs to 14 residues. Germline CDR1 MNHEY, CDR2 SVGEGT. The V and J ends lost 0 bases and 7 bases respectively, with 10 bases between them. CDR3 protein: CASSYSDTNQPQHF. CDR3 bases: TGTGCCAGCAGTTACTCCGACACGAACCAGCCCCAGCATTTT.

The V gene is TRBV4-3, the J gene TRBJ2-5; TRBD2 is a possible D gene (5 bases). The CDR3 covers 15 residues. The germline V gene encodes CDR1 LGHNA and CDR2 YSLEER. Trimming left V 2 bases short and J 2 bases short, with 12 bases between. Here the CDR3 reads CASSQTWTSQETQYF. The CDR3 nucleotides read TGCGCCAGCAGCCAAACTTGGACTTCTCAAGAGACCCAGTACTTC.

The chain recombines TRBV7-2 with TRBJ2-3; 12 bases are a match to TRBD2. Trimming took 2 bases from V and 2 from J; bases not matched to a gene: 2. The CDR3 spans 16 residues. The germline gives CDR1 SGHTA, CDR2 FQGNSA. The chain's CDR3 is CASSLRTSGATDTQYF. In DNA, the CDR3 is TGTGCCAGCAGCTTACGGACTAGCGGGGCCACAGATACGCAGTATTTT. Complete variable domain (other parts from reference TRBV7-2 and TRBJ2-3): GAGVSQSPSNKVTEKGKDVELRCDPISGHTALYWYRQSLGQGLEFLIYFQGNSAPDKSGLPSDRFSAERTGGSVSTLTIQRTQQEDSAVYLCASSLRTSGATDTQYFGPGTRLTVL.

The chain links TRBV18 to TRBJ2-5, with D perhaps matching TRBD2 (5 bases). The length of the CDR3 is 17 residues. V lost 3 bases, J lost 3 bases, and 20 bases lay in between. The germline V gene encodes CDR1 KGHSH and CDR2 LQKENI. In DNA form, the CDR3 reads TGTGCCAGCTCACCGGGCCCCCGGGCATCGGGGAAAGAGACCCAGTACTTC. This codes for CASSPGPRASGKETQYF.

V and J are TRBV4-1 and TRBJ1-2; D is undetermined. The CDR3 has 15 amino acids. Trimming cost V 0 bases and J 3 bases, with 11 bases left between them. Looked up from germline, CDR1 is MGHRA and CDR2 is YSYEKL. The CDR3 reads CASSQDPAFDYGYTF. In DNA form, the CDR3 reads TGCGCCAGCAGCCAAGATCCAGCGTTCGACTATGGCTACACCTTC.

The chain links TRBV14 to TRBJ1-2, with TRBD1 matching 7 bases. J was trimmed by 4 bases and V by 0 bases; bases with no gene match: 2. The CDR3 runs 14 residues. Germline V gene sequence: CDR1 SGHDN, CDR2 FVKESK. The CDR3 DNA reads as TGTGCCAGCAGCCAAGACGACAGGGCCTATGGCTACACCTTC. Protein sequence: CASSQDDRAYGYTF.